These T cell receptor beta chains were read from a single sample in a study of blood T cell repertoires in COVID-19. This table comes from immunoSEQ multiplex PCR, and its TCRdb copy is limited to in-frame clones, with some not included. The profile shows 200,000 to 300,000 clones, 70% to 90% of them singletons. The sequenced sample was peripheral blood. These receptors were taken from a man aged 30 to 39 with active or convalescent COVID-19. The conserved cysteine and the conserved F or W are not part of the CDR3 here. The order of the fields is V gene, J gene, CDR3 protein.

V gene: TRBV12-3/TRBV12-4
J gene: TRBJ1-2
CDR3 protein: ASSLGQNYGYT

V gene: TRBV7-9
J gene: TRBJ2-7
CDR3 protein: ASSPRGSGSYEQY

V gene: TRBV6-5
J gene: TRBJ1-5
CDR3 protein: ASSYSWGESNQPQH

V gene: TRBV6-2/TRBV6-3
J gene: TRBJ2-1
CDR3 protein: ASSYSYRNNEQF

V gene: TRBV19
J gene: TRBJ1-2
CDR3 protein: ASSIAGTRYGYT

V gene: TRBV5-1
J gene: TRBJ2-2
CDR3 protein: ASSLGAGANTGELF

V gene: TRBV30
J gene: TRBJ2-5
CDR3 protein: AWRAGGNQY

V gene: TRBV25-1
J gene: TRBJ2-7
CDR3 protein: ASSVGREQY

V gene: TRBV4-3
J gene: TRBJ2-7
CDR3 protein: ASSQDLADYEQY

V gene: TRBV18
J gene: TRBJ2-3
CDR3 protein: ASSPWGQESTDTQY

V gene: TRBV11-3
J gene: TRBJ2-1
CDR3 protein: ASSFGRGGMDEQF

V gene: TRBV23-1
J gene: TRBJ2-7
CDR3 protein: ASSQPLNIKY

V gene: TRBV5-1
J gene: TRBJ1-1
CDR3 protein: ASSPLTGTEAF

V gene: TRBV3-1/TRBV3-2
J gene: TRBJ1-1
CDR3 protein: ASRLGGASEAF

V gene: TRBV4-3
J gene: TRBJ1-1
CDR3 protein: ASSPKNRGLGNTEAF

V gene: TRBV27
J gene: TRBJ2-1
CDR3 protein: ASSLVEGSYNEQF

V gene: TRBV11-2
J gene: TRBJ1-1
CDR3 protein: ASSLELGGLGTEAF

V gene: TRBV5-1
J gene: TRBJ1-3
CDR3 protein: ASSFDRGTFGNTIY